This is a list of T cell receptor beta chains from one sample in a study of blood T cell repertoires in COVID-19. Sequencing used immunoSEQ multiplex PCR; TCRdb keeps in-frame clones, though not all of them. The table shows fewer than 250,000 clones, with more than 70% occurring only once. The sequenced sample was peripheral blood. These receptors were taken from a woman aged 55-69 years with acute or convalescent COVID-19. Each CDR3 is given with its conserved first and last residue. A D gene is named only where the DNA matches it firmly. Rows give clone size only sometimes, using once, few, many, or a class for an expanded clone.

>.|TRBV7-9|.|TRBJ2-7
TGTGCCAGCAGCTTAGATGGTTTCGGAGCCCGCTACGAGCAGTACTTC
CASSLDGFGARYEQYF
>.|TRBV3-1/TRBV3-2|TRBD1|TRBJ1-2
TGTGCCAGCAGACTACAGGGGAACTATGGCTACACCTTC
CASRLQGNYGYTF
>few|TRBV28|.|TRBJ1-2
TGTGCCAGCAGTACAGGGTACGGCTACACCTTC
CASSTGYGYTF
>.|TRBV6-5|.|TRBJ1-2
TGTGCCAGCAGTTACTCACGGGGAATCTATGGCTACACCTTC
CASSYSRGIYGYTF
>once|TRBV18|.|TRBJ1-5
TGTGCCAGCTCACCACAGGGGGGGGGCAATCAGCCCCAGCATTTT
CASSPQGGGNQPQHF
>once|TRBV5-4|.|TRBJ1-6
TGTGCCAGCAGCCGTGACAGGCCGTCAAATTCACCCCTCCACTTT
CASSRDRPSNSPLHF
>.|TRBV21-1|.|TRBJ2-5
TGTGCCAGCAGCAAACCTCCGGGGACAGGGGATGGGGGGATCCAAGAGACCCAGTACTTC
CASSKPPGTGDGGIQETQYF
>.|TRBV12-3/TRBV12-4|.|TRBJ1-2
TGTGCCAGCAGTTACGGGTCTAACTATGGCTACACCTTC
CASSYGSNYGYTF
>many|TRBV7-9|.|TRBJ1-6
TGTGCCAGCAGCCACCTTTCGGCGGCTAATTCACCCCTCCACTTT
CASSHLSAANSPLHF
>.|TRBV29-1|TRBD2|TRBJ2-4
TGCAGCGTTGAATCGGGGGGAGATGAGCGGTTAAACATTCAGTACTTC
CSVESGGDERLNIQYF
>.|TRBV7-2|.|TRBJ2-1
TGTGCCAGCAGCTTAGGTAGCGGACCCTACAATGAGCAGTTCTTC
CASSLGSGPYNEQFF
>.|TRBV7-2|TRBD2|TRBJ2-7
TGTGCCAGCAGCAGGAGTAGCGGGAGGGCCCACGAGCAGTACTTC
CASSRSSGRAHEQYF
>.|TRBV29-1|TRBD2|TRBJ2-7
TGCAGCGTAGGAGCGGGGATTAATATCTACGAGCAGTACTTC
CSVGAGINIYEQYF
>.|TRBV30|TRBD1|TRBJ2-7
TGTGCCTGGTGGGCCAAGGGACAGGGGACAGTGCAGTACTTC
CAWWAKGQGTVQYF
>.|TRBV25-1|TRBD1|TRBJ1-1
TGTGCCAGCACCCAACCAGGGGGGAACACTGAAGCTTTCTTT
CASTQPGGNTEAFF
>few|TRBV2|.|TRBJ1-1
TGTGCCAGCATCCCGTTTAACACTGAAGCTTTCTTT
CASIPFNTEAFF
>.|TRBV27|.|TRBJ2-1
TGTGCCAGCAGCACTGGGACGGGGGCCTACAATGAGCAGTTCTTC
CASSTGTGAYNEQFF
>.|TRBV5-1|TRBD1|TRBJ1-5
TGCGCCAGCAGCCCGACAGGGGGTGTCAATCAGCCCCAGCATTTT
CASSPTGGVNQPQHF
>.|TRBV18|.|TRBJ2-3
TGTGCCAGCTCACCACCGGGGGGACCTGACACAGATACGCAGTATTTT
CASSPPGGPDTDTQYF
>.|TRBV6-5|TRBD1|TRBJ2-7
TGTGCCAGCAGTTTCTTGCGGCGGACAGGGCGAAACGAGCAGTACTTC
CASSFLRRTGRNEQYF
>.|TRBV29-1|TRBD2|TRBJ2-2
TGCAGCGTGCTAAGCGGGGGGTACACCGGGGAGCTGTTTTTT
CSVLSGGYTGELFF
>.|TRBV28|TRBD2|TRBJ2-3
TGTGCCAGCAGTCTGGATCTAGCGGGAGGGGGGGATACGCAGTATTTT
CASSLDLAGGGDTQYF
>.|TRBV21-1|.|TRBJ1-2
TGTGCCAGCAGCAAAGCTTTAGGCAGGGGGCATGGCTACACCTTC
CASSKALGRGHGYTF
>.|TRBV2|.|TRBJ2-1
TGTGCCAGCAGTGACGGGTCTTACAATGAGCAGTTCTTC
CASSDGSYNEQFF
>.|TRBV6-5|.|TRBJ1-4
TGTGCCAGCAGTTCCTACGGGATAAACTACTATGAAAAACTGTTTTTT
CASSSYGINYYEKLFF
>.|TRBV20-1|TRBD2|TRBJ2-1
TGCAGTGCTAGTACTAGCGGGAGGGTAAATGGCTCCTACAATGAGCAGTTCTTC
CSASTSGRVNGSYNEQFF
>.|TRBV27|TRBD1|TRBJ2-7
TGTGCCAGCAGTTTGGTACAGGGGGACTCCTACGAGCAGTACTTC
CASSLVQGDSYEQYF
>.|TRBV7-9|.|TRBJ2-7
TGTGCCAGCAGCGCAAGTGGGGGGTCCTACGAGCAGTACTTC
CASSASGGSYEQYF
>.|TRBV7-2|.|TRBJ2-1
TGTGCCAGCAGCTTAGTGGGGGCCAACAATGAGCAGTTCTTC
CASSLVGANNEQFF
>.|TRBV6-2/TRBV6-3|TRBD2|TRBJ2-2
TGTGCCAGCAGCCCGACTAGCGGGAGATCCGGGGAGCTGTTTTTT
CASSPTSGRSGELFF
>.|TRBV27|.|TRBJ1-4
TGTGCCAGCAGAGAGGGGGTTGCGGAAAAACTGTTTTTT
CASREGVAEKLFF
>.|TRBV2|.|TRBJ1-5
TGTGCCAGCAGTCCTTCGGGGGGGACTAATCAGCCCCAGCATTTT
CASSPSGGTNQPQHF
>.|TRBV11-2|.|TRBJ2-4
TGTGCCAGCAGCTCCCCGGGGGAGGTCAAAAACATTCAGTACTTC
CASSSPGEVKNIQYF
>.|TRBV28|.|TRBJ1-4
TGTGCCAGCAGCCGTCGGGCCCCTGCGGGCAGAGGTGAAAAACTGTTTTTT
CASSRRAPAGRGEKLFF
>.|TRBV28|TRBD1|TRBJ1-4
TGTGCCAGCAGTCCAATACAGGGGGGTAATGAAAAACTGTTTTTT
CASSPIQGGNEKLFF
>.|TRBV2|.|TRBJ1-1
TGTGCCAGCAGAAAGACAGCTAACTTCATGAACACTGAAGCTTTCTTT
CASRKTANFMNTEAFF
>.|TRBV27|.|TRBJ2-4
TGTGCCAGCAGTTTAACTGAATTTCTAGCCAAAAACATTCAGTACTTC
CASSLTEFLAKNIQYF
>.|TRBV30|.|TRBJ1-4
TGTGCCTGGAGTGTACCCGGGACATATGAAAAACTGTTTTTT
CAWSVPGTYEKLFF
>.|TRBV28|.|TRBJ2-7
TGTGCCAGCAGGTCTCCGGGACTCCGGAGGGACGAGCAGTACTTC
CASRSPGLRRDEQYF
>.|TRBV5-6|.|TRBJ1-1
TGTGCCAGCAGCCTTTATACTGAAGCTTTCTTT
CASSLYTEAFF
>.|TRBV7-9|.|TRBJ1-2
TGTGCCAGCAGCTTAGCGCGCCAGGGTCTCGGGGGCTACACCTTC
CASSLARQGLGGYTF
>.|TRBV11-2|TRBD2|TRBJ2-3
TGTGCCAGCAGCTCTGCGGGAGTATCAGCAGATACGCAGTATTTT
CASSSAGVSADTQYF
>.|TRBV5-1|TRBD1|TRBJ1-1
TGCGCCAGCAGCCCCGGACAGGGGCTGATTTCGGGCACTGAAGCTTTCTTT
CASSPGQGLISGTEAFF
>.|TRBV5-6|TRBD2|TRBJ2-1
TGTGCCAGCAGCTTGGAACTAGCGGGGGGTCAATCCTACAATGAGCAGTTCTTC
CASSLELAGGQSYNEQFF
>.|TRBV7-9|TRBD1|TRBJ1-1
TGTGCCAGCAGCACCACAGGGGAGAACACTGAAGCTTTCTTT
CASSTTGENTEAFF
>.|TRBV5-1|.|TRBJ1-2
TGCGCCAGCAGCTTGGGGGGGGAGGGCTATGGCTACACCTTC
CASSLGGEGYGYTF
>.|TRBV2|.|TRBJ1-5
TGTGCCAGCAGTGATCTGCGTAGCAATCAGCCCCAGCATTTT
CASSDLRSNQPQHF
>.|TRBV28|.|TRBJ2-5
TGTGCCAGCAGAAGAAGCAGGCGCTCTGGCATCTCATCCAAAGAGACCCAGTACTTC
CASRRSRRSGISSKETQYF
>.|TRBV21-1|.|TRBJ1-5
TGTGCCAGCAGAGTACCCGGGGCAGGCAGGGAGAGGGGGCGGCAGCCCCAGCATTTT
CASRVPGAGRERGRQPQHF
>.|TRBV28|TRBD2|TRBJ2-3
TGTGCCAGCAGTCTTAGCGGGAGGTCAATCGATACGCAGTATTTT
CASSLSGRSIDTQYF